This T cell receptor (beta chain) came from a study of T cells in Graves' hyperthyroidism and ophthalmopathy. This clonotype was observed a handful of times. The CDR3 sequence is 14 residues long. V was shortened by 6 bases and J by 7 bases, with 16 bases between the two germline ends. TCR beta CDR3 regions were amplified from RNA transcripts. A set of HTBI primers served as the primers for a first-round RT-PCR of the TCR CDR3. Via MiXCR, TCRdb re-called the multiplex PCR reads, giving one row per CDR3 protein. This sample has approximately 600,000 distinct CDR3 sequences, with approximately 15% found just once. Diagnoses were established using clinical symptoms, serum thyroxine and TRAb, thyroid ultrasound and orbital computed tomography.

The source of this sequence is a woman in her 30s with Graves' hyperthyroidism that later progressed to Graves' ophthalmopathy. Sequencing used blood. The chain has TRBV12-3 or TRBV12-4 and TRBJ2-1; tentative D call: TRBD2 (5 bases). CDR3 sequence: CASSQPLEGNEQFF. CDR3 sequence (DNA): TGTGCCAGCAGCCAACCGCTTGAGGGAAATGAGCAGTTCTTC.